The entry that follows covers one TCR beta chain sequence. This sample is part of a study of blood T cell repertoires in COVID-19. At the level of the study: Samples came from the United States, Italy and Spain, spanning acute and convalescent COVID-19. From T cells, B-cell-depleted T cells, or PBMCs came the material, which was cDNA or gDNA.

Per the original methods: Reference gene primers were amplified, and this amplification served to estimate nucleated cell counts. TCRdb's table, derived via immunoSEQ multiplex PCR, lists solely in-frame clones and lacks some. V, J and clone size are those of that table, while D and trimming were read from the DNA. The sample shows some 320,000 clones, around nine tenths of them seen only once. The age range of participants was about 18 to 89 years, with residence in about two dozen US areas. From germline, CDR1 is LNHDA and CDR2 SQIVND (reference sequence). Trimming removed 7 bases from V and 3 bases from J, with 18 bases in between. The CDR3 has 15 amino acids.

This rearrangement joins TRBV19 to TRBJ1-2; tentative D call: TRBD1 (5 bases). The sequenced sample consisted of PBMCs or T cells enriched from blood (not recorded which). This clonotype originated in a man aged 60 to 75 who had recovered from COVID-19. The DNA of the CDR3 is TGTGCCAGTAAAGCCCAGGGCAGGGTAGACTATGGCTACACCTTC. Its protein is CASKAQGRVDYGYTF.